What follows are 13 T cell receptor beta chains derived from one specimen sequenced in a study of naive and memory T cell subsets. The beta constant-region primer was an equimolar mix of two oligonucleotides covering TRBC1 and TRBC2. MiXCR was run by TCRdb on the UMI-ligation and nested PCR reads, yielding one entry per CDR3 protein. This table has around 160,000 distinct CDR3 sequences, about 17% appearing once. The specimen was naive CD4+ T cells from blood. The receptors derive from a human donor in good health.

The CDR3 here is CASSSYGGASTDTQYF. The DNA for the CDR3 is TGTGCCAGCAGTTCGTATGGGGGGGCGAGCACAGATACGCAGTATTTT. The chain employs TRBV12-3 or TRBV12-4 and TRBJ2-3, with a tentative D call TRBD2 (7 bases). This CDR3 has 16 residues. The V gene lost 4 bases and the J gene lost 0 bases, with 14 bases spanning the gap.

The table lists this clonotype with many counts. This chain joins TRBV7-8 and TRBJ2-3; TRBD2 is a possible D gene (6 bases). The germline V gene has CDR1 SGHVS and CDR2 FQNEAQ. The CDR3 covers 15 residues. V dropped 3 bases and J dropped 2 bases, with 12 bases sitting between them. The chain's CDR3 is CASSFSGRTTDTQYF. The CDR3 nucleotides are TGTGCCAGCAGCTTTAGCGGACGTACCACAGATACGCAGTATTTT.

The chain recombines TRBV20-1 with TRBJ1-1; 8 positions match TRBD1. The V gene's germline CDR1 is DFQATT and CDR2 SNEGSKA (reference sequence). The CDR3 sequence is 15 residues long. The junction had 12 bases not matched to a gene; V was cut back by 3 bases and J by 6 bases. CDR3 in amino acids: CSASEGTGSGAEAFF. Here the CDR3 DNA reads TGCAGTGCTAGTGAGGGGACAGGTTCGGGGGCTGAAGCTTTCTTT.

This clonotype occurred a few times. The chain combines TRBV12-3 or TRBV12-4 with TRBJ1-1, with a weak D call TRBD1 (5 bases). Trimming cost V 4 bases and J 4 bases, with 16 bases left between them. This CDR3 comprises 15 residues. CDR3 in amino acids: CASSWGEGRATEAFF. The CDR3 DNA sequence: TGTGCCAGCAGTTGGGGAGAGGGCAGGGCCACTGAAGCTTTCTTT.

J is TRBJ1-1 and V is TRBV5-1; D might be TRBD1 (5 bases). The germline CDR1 and CDR2 sequences are SGHRS and YFSETQ. The CDR3 runs to 15 residues. Trimming shortened V by 2 bases and J by 5 bases, and 16 bases separated the two germline ends. The CDR3 sequence is CASSLMFGGLTEAFF. CDR3 in DNA: TGCGCCAGCAGCTTAATGTTTGGGGGATTGACTGAAGCTTTCTTT.

This clonotype was detected only a few times. The chain links TRBV5-5 to TRBJ1-5; D remains ambiguous. The V gene lost 4 bases and the J gene lost 5 bases, with 10 bases spanning the gap. The CDR3 is 13 residues long. Germline CDR1 reads SGHKS; CDR2 reads YYEKEE (reference sequence). The DNA of the CDR3 is TGTGCCAGCAGCCCCTCGGGCGATCAGCCCCAGCATTTT. Residues: CASSPSGDQPQHF.

The chain links TRBV7-9 to TRBJ1-1; D possibly corresponds to TRBD1 (5 bases). The germline V gene encodes CDR1 SEHNR and CDR2 FQNEAQ (reference sequence). The CDR3 contains 14 residues. Trimming shortened V by 5 bases and J by 4 bases, and 14 bases separated the two germline ends. Here the CDR3 reads CASSPGRGGTEAFF. For the CDR3, the DNA is TGTGCCAGCAGCCCGGGGCGGGGAGGCACTGAAGCTTTCTTT. The full variable domain, rest sourced from reference TRBV7-9 and TRBJ1-1, is DTGVSQNPRHKITKRGQNVTFRCDPISEHNRLYWYRQTLGQGPEFLTYFQNEAQLEKSRLLSDRFSAERPKGSFSTLEIQRTEQGDSAMYLCASSPGRGGTEAFFGQGTRLTVV.

This clonotype was seen at least ten times. The chain carries TRBV23-1 and TRBJ2-7, with D possibly being TRBD1 (6 bases). TRBV23-1 is placed among ORFs of uncertain function. V was trimmed by 0 bases and J by 1 base, leaving 28 bases between them. This CDR3 region has 21 residues. CDR3 sequence: CASSQSYVPWGTREASYEQYF. The CDR3 DNA follows: TGCGCCAGCAGTCAATCGTATGTGCCCTGGGGGACAAGGGAAGCTTCCTACGAGCAGTACTTC.

This clonotype came up a few times. The CDR3 nucleotides read TGTGCCAGCAGTTTAAAAACGGGACTCCGGCCCTCCTACAATGAGCAGTTCTTC. Its protein product is CASSLKTGLRPSYNEQFF. The chain links TRBV28 to TRBJ2-1; tentative D call: TRBD2 (6 bases). Trimming took off 2 bases at V and 0 bases at J, with 17 bases between the two ends. Per the germline V gene, CDR1 is MDHEN and CDR2 is SYDVKM. The CDR3 consists of 18 residues.

J is TRBJ2-3 and V is TRBV12-3 or TRBV12-4; TRBD2 might be the D (5 bases). The CDR3 is 14 amino acids. V shed 3 bases and J shed 3 bases, with 10 bases lying between them. The CDR3 DNA reads TGTGCCAGCAGTTTGTCGGAGGCTACAGATACGCAGTATTTT. This gives the protein CASSLSEATDTQYF.

This clonotype showed up just a few times. As DNA, the CDR3 is TGTGCCAGCAGCCCGGAAACCGGGACACACTCGGGCAATGAGCAGTTCTTC. Its protein product is CASSPETGTHSGNEQFF. The chain couples TRBV7-2 to TRBJ2-1; weak D call: TRBD1 (6 bases). V lost 5 bases, J lost 6 bases, and 23 bases lay in between. Germline V gene lookup returns CDR1 SGHTA and CDR2 FQGNSA. The length of the CDR3 is 17 residues.

This clonotype was picked up a small number of times. CDR3 in amino acids: CASSWDRAPTYEQYF. CDR3 in DNA: TGTGCCAGCAGTTGGGACAGGGCTCCGACCTACGAGCAGTACTTC. V and J are TRBV28 and TRBJ2-7; 9 nucleotides line up with TRBD1. Germline V gene lookup returns CDR1 MDHEN and CDR2 SYDVKM. The CDR3 consists of 15 residues. Germline trimming cut 4 bases from V and 2 bases from J; bases unmatched to any gene: 6. Combining the CDR3 with reference TRBV28 and TRBJ2-7 gives the whole variable domain DVKVTQSSRYLVKRTGEKVFLECVQDMDHENMFWYRQDPGLGLRLIYFSYDVKMKEKGDIPEGYSVSREKKERFSLILESASTNQTSMYLCASSWDRAPTYEQYFGPGTRLTVT.

This clonotype has a handful of counts. CDR3 amino acids: CAISPTGSRHTDTQYF. The CDR3 coding sequence is TGTGCCATCAGCCCCACGGGGAGCCGTCACACAGATACGCAGTATTTT. V gene TRBV10-3 combines with J gene TRBJ2-3; D is perhaps TRBD2 (5 bases). CDR1 and CDR2 (germline): ENHRY, SYGVKD. The ends were cut back, 6 bases at V and 2 bases at J, with 18 bases in the middle. The CDR3 is made up of 16 amino acids.